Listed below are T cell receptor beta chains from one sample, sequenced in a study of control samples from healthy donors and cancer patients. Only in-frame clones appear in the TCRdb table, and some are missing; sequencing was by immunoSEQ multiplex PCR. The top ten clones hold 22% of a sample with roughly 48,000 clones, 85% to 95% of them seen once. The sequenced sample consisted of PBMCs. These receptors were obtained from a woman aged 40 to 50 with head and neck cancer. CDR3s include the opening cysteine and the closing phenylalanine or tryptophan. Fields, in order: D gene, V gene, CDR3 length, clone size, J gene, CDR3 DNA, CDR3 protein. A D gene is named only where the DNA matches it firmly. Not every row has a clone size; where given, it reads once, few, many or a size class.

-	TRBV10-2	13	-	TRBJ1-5	TGCGCCAGCGGAGACAGGATTAATCAGCCCCAGCATTTT	CASGDRINQPQHF
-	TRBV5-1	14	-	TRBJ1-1	TGCGCCAGCCGTAACAGAGAAATGAACACTGAAGCTTTCTTT	CASRNREMNTEAFF
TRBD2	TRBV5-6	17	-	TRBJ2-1	TGTGCCAGCAGCCTCTCTCGGACTAGCGGGGCCTACAATGAGCAGTTCTTC	CASSLSRTSGAYNEQFF
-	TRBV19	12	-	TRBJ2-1	TGTGCCAGTAGTACGACTTACAATGAGCAGTTCTTC	CASSTTYNEQFF
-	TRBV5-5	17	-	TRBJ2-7	TGTGCCAGCATCCCCTCAGGTGGAGGGACGCTCTCCTACGAGCAGTACTTC	CASIPSGGGTLSYEQYF
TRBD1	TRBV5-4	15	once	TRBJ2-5	TGTGCCAGCAGACCGCGGGACAGGGCAGGGGAGACCCAGTACTTC	CASRPRDRAGETQYF
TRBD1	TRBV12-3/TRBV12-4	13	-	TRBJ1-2	TGTGCCAGCAGTTCCCAGGGGGCGAGGGGCTACACCTTC	CASSSQGARGYTF
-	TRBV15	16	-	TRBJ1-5	TGTGCCACCAGCAGAGATCTGGGGCAGAGCAATCAGCCCCAGCATTTT	CATSRDLGQSNQPQHF
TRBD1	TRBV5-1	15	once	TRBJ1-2	TGCGCCAGCAGCTTGGAACAGGGGGAGGTTGGTGGCTACACCTTC	CASSLEQGEVGGYTF
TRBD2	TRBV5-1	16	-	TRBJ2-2	TGCGCCAGCAGCTTACTAGCGGGGAAATACACCGGGGAGCTGTTTTTT	CASSLLAGKYTGELFF
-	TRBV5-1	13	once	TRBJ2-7	TGCGCCAGCAGCTGGGACTCCTCCTCGGAGCAGTACTTC	CASSWDSSSEQYF
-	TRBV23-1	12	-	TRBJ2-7	TGCGCCAGGGTCCACAGGTCCTACGAGCAGTACTTC	CARVHRSYEQYF
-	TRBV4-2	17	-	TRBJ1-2	TGTGCCAGCAGCCAAGAAGCTCGCAGCCCGGGGGCAGGTGGCTACACCTTC	CASSQEARSPGAGGYTF
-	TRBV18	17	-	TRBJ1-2	TGTGCCAGCTCACCACCGCTGGGGCCATACTCAACCTATGGCTACACCTTC	CASSPPLGPYSTYGYTF
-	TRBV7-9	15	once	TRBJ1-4	TGTGCCAGCAGCTTGGTTGGCAGAGGAAATGAAAAACTGTTTTTT	CASSLVGRGNEKLFF
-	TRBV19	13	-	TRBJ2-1	TGTGCCAGTAGTATAAAGGGGATTGGGGAGCAGTTCTTC	CASSIKGIGEQFF
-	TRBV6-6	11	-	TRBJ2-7	TGTGCCAGCCTGTCGGGGAGCGAGCAGTACTTC	CASLSGSEQYF
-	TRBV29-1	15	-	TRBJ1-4	TGCAGCGTTTCAACCCCCGGGACAATCAATGAAAAACTGTTTTTT	CSVSTPGTINEKLFF
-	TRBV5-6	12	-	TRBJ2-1	TGTGCCAGCAGAACGGGCTACAATGAGCAGTTCTTC	CASRTGYNEQFF
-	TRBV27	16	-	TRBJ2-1	TGTGCCAGCAGTTTGGAGCCCGAACTAAGATACAATGAGCAGTTCTTC	CASSLEPELRYNEQFF
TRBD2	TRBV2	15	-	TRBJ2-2	TGTGCCAGCGGCACTAGCGGGAGTGTTGCCGGGGAGCTGTTTTTT	CASGTSGSVAGELFF
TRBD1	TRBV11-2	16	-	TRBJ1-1	TGTGCCAGCAGCCCCGGCACCTGGACAGGGAACACTGAAGCTTTCTTT	CASSPGTWTGNTEAFF
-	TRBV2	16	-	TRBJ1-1	TGTGCCAGCAGTGCTCCCCTTACAGGGTTGAACACTGAAGCTTTCTTT	CASSAPLTGLNTEAFF
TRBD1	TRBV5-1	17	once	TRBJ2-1	TGCGCCAGCAGCCCCCTGACCCCCGGGACAGGGGACAATGAGCAGTTCTTC	CASSPLTPGTGDNEQFF
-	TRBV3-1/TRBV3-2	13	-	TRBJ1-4	TGTGCCAGCAGCCAAGATTATAATGAAAAACTGTTTTTT	CASSQDYNEKLFF
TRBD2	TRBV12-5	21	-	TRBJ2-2	TGTGCTAGTGGTTTGTTAGGGTCCAGGTTTCAGCGGGAGGGCCACACCGGGGAGCTGTTTTTT	CASGLLGSRFQREGHTGELFF
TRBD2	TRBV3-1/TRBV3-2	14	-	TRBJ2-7	TGTGCCAGCAGCCGCTCCTCGGGGGGCTACGAGCAGTACTTC	CASSRSSGGYEQYF
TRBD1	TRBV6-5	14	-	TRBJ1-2	TGTGCCAGTACCATGACAGGGGATGTGGATGGCTACACCTTC	CASTMTGDVDGYTF
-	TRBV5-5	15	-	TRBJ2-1	TGTGCCAGCAGCTTGGATGGGGACTCCTACAATGAGCAGTTCTTC	CASSLDGDSYNEQFF
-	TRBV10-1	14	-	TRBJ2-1	TGCGCCAGCAGTGCAAGCGGTAGATACAATGAGCAGTTCTTC	CASSASGRYNEQFF
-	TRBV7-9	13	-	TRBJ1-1	TGTGCCAGCAGCCTAAACGAGAACACTGAAGCTTTCTTT	CASSLNENTEAFF
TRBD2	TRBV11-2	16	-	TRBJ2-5	TGTGCCAGCAGCTTAGTTAGCGGGAGTTCGCAAGAGACCCAGTACTTC	CASSLVSGSSQETQYF
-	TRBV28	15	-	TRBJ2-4	TGTGCCAGCAGTCCCGAGACCTTAGCCAAAAACATTCAGTACTTC	CASSPETLAKNIQYF
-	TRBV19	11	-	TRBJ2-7	TGTGCCAGTAGTAACAGCTACGAGCAGTACTTC	CASSNSYEQYF
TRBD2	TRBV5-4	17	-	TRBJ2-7	TGTGCCAGCAGTTTCGGGGGAGCGGGAGCCCGGCCATACGAGCAGTACTTC	CASSFGGAGARPYEQYF
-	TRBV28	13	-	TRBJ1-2	TGTGCCAGCAGTTTATACGGGGGGGATGGCTACACCTTC	CASSLYGGDGYTF
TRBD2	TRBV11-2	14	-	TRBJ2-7	TGTGCCAGCAGTCGCCGGGACTACTTGTACGAGCAGTACTTC	CASSRRDYLYEQYF
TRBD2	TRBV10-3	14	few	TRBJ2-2	TGTGCCATCAGTGATGGGGGGGACACCGGGGAGCTGTTTTTT	CAISDGGDTGELFF
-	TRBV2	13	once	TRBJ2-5	TGTGCCACCGACAGGCTGAACCGGGAGACCCAGTACTTC	CATDRLNRETQYF
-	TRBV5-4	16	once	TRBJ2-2	TGTGCCAGCAGCCCCCCATCTGGCGGAATCACCGGGGAGCTGTTTTTT	CASSPPSGGITGELFF
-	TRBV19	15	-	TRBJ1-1	TGTGCCAGTAGTATCGATCGGGGCCCGAACACTGAAGCTTTCTTT	CASSIDRGPNTEAFF
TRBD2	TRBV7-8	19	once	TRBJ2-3	TGTGCCAGCGACTTAGCCCCGGGACTAGCGGGGCACCTCACAGATACGCAGTATTTT	CASDLAPGLAGHLTDTQYF
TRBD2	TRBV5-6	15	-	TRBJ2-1	TGTGCCAGCAGCTTACTAGCGGGACTTAGGGATGAGCAGTTCTTC	CASSLLAGLRDEQFF
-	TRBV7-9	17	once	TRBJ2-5	TGTGCCAGCAGCTTAAGTTCGGAGGGAGCGGTGCAGGAGACCCAGTACTTC	CASSLSSEGAVQETQYF
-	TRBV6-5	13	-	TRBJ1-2	TGTGCCAGCAGCCGGCCGACCGGCTATGGCTACACCTTC	CASSRPTGYGYTF
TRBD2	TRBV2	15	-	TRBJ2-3	TGTGCCAGCAGTGGCCCGTTGGGAGGGACGGGTACGCAGTATTTT	CASSGPLGGTGTQYF
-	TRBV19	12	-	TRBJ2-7	TGTGCCAGTAGTGTCGCCGGCTACGAGCAGTACTTC	CASSVAGYEQYF
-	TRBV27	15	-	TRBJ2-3	TGTGCCAGCAGTTTATCCCACGAGGGCACAGATACGCAGTATTTT	CASSLSHEGTDTQYF
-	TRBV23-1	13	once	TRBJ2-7	TGCGCCAGCAGTCACGGATTCCCTCATGAGCAGTACTTC	CASSHGFPHEQYF
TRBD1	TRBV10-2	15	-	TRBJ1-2	TGCGCCAGCAGACAGACCCCCGGGACAGGGAGCGGCTACACCTTC	CASRQTPGTGSGYTF
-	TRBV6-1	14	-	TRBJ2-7	TGTGCCAGCAGTGAAGCGGGACCTTCCTACGAGCAGTACTTC	CASSEAGPSYEQYF
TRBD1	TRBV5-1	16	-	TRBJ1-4	TGCGCCAGCAGTCCCGGGACAGGGATCCCGAATGAAAAACTGTTTTTT	CASSPGTGIPNEKLFF
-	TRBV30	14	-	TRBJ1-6	TGTGCCTGGAGGGCAGGGCGATTGAATTCACCCCTCCACTTT	CAWRAGRLNSPLHF